The clone carrying this TCR beta chain was seen just once. The sample originates from a study of blood T cell repertoires in COVID-19. This CDR3 is built from 14 residues. Germline trimming cut 4 bases from V and 7 bases from J; bases unmatched to any gene: 11. CDR1 and CDR2 from the germline V gene are SGHKS and YYEKEE (reference sequence). Cohorts were based on clinical histories the participants reported. Clones were read by immunoSEQ multiplex PCR, and TCRdb kept only the in-frame ones, dropping some. The repertoire has a few hundred thousand clones, 82% of them found once; the top ten carry roughly 3.5%.

V gene TRBV5-5 combines with J gene TRBJ2-7; 7 bases agree with TRBD2. Sequencing was performed on PBMCs or T cells enriched from blood (not recorded which). The TCR sequence derives from a woman aged 55-69 years who had recovered from COVID-19. The CDR3 is CASSPEGPGGEQYF. As DNA, the CDR3 is TGTGCCAGCAGCCCGGAGGGACCCGGGGGGGAGCAGTACTTC.